This TCR beta chain was documented in a study of T cell repertoires in cytomegalovirus infection. General observations from the study: Ex vivo responses were dominated by HLA-C-restricted CMV-specific TCR beta clonotypes. Totalled public TCR beta family frequency picked out people who carried CMV plus the relevant HLA.

TCRdb processed the reads anew with MiXCR; each CDR3 protein has one entry. The table shows some 800,000 distinct CDR3 sequences, with 29% occurring only once. To note about this clonotype: Its antigen is as yet unknown.

The V gene lost 1 base and the J gene lost 6 bases, with 9 bases spanning the gap. The CDR3 length is 13 residues. The germline V gene has CDR1 SEHNR and CDR2 FQNEAQ (reference sequence). This sequence was found in a human donor in good health (CMV status not recorded). Some clones in this sample may be carry-over from other donors' samples. This specimen was cultured CD8+ T cells from PBMCs, taken from culture after CMV antigen stimulation. The rearrangement links TRBV7-9 to TRBJ1-2, with a tentative D call TRBD1 (6 bases). In DNA, the CDR3 is TGTGCCAGCAGCTTAGGAAACAGGGATGGCTACACCTTC. This translates into CASSLGNRDGYTF.